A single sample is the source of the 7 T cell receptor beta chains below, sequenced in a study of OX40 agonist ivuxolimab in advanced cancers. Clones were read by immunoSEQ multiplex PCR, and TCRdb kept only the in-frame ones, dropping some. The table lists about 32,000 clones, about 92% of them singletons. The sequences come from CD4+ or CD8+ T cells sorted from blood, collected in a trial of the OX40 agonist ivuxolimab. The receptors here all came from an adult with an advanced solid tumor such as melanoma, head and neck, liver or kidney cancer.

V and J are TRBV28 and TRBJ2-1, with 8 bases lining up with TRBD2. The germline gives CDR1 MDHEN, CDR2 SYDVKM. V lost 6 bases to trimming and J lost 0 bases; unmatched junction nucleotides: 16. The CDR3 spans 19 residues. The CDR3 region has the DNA TGTGCCAGCAGCCCAAAGGACACAGTAGCGGGAATCTCCTACAATGAGCAGTTCTTC. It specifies CASSPKDTVAGISYNEQFF.

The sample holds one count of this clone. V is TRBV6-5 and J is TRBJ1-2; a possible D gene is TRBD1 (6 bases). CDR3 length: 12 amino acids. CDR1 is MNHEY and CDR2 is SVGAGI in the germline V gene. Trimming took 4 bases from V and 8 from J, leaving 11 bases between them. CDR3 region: CASSSPGAGYTF. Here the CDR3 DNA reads TGTGCCAGCAGTTCCCCAGGGGCCGGCTACACCTTC.

CDR3 protein: CASGLVPRGGRADTQYF. Written as DNA, the CDR3 is TGTGCTAGTGGTTTGGTACCTCGTGGGGGGAGGGCAGATACGCAGTATTTT. J is TRBJ2-3 and V is TRBV12-5, with 7 bases lining up with TRBD2. This CDR3 is 17 amino acids long. Trimming took 0 bases from V and 4 from J; bases not matched to a gene: 10. Germline CDR1 and CDR2: LGHNT and FRNRAP.

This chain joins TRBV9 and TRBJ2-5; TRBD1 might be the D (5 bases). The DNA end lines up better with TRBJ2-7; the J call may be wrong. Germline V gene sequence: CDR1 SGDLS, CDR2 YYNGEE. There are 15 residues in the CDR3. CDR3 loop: CASSQGRHPSYEQYF. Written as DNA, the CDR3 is TGTGCCAGCAGCCAGGGTAGACATCCCTCCTACGAGCAGTACTTC.

CDR3 nucleotide sequence: TGTGCCAGCAGTTACTTTCCCACAGGCACAGATACGCAGTATTTT. Its translation is CASSYFPTGTDTQYF. The chain joins TRBV6-5 to TRBJ2-3, with D hard to call. Germline V lookup: CDR1 MNHEY, CDR2 SVGAGI. V gave up 1 base and J gave up 1 base, with 9 bases separating them. This CDR3 comprises 15 residues.

The CDR3 DNA sequence: TGTGCCAGCAGTTGGACAGCCCTGGGGCCCGGGGAGCTGTTTTTT. Protein sequence: CASSWTALGPGELFF. The rearrangement links TRBV9 to TRBJ2-2; D may be TRBD1 (6 bases). Deletions cut 5 bases from V and 6 bases from J, with 17 bases between. Germline V CDR1 and CDR2: SGDLS, YYNGEE. The CDR3 is 15 amino acids.

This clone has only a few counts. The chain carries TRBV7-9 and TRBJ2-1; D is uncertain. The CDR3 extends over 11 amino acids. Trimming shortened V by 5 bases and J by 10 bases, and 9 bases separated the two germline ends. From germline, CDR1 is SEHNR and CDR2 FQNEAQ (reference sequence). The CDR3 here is CASSLSPEQFF. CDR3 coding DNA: TGTGCCAGCAGCCTCAGCCCCGAGCAGTTCTTC.